One sample yielded the 11 T cell receptor beta chains listed below, sequenced in a study of blood T cell repertoires in COVID-19. TCRdb's table, derived via immunoSEQ multiplex PCR, lists solely in-frame clones and lacks some. The table includes some 400,000 clones, around 91% detected once. Sequenced material: peripheral blood. The receptors were gathered from a man between 18 and 29 years old with active or convalescent COVID-19.

This rearrangement joins TRBV5-5 to TRBJ2-7, with 9 positions matching TRBD1. CDR1 is SGHKS and CDR2 is YYEKEE in the germline V gene (reference sequence). The J segment lost 1 base and the V segment lost 4 bases, leaving 6 bases of the junction unmatched. The CDR3 totals 15 residues. CDR3 bases: TGTGCCAGCAGCAACCGGGACAGGGCTTCCTACGAGCAGTACTTC. Its protein is CASSNRDRASYEQYF.

This chain's CDR3 is CSVEEGTYEQYF. CDR3 nucleotide sequence: TGCAGCGTTGAGGAGGGGACCTACGAGCAGTACTTC. V usage is TRBV29-1 and J usage is TRBJ2-7; a possible D gene is TRBD2 (6 bases). The germline V gene has CDR1 SQVTM and CDR2 ANQGSEA. V lost 3 bases to trimming and J lost 2 bases, with 8 bases between them. The CDR3 totals 12 residues.

This sequence joins TRBV5-6 and TRBJ2-2; TRBD2 matches at 8 bases. The junction had 8 bases not matched to a gene; V was cut back by 3 bases and J by 4 bases. The CDR3 extends over 16 amino acids. CDR1 SGHDT and CDR2 YYEEEE come from the germline V gene. DNA for the CDR3: TGTGCCAGCAGCTCCTTAGCCGGGAGGGCCACCGGGGAGCTGTTTTTT. As protein: CASSSLAGRATGELFF.

V and J are TRBV4-3 and TRBJ2-7; 8 nucleotides align to TRBD1. CDR1 and CDR2 (germline): LGHNA, YSLEER. The length of the CDR3 is 15 residues. Germline trimming cut 0 bases from V and 1 base from J; bases unmatched to any gene: 2. CDR3: CASSQERDRSYEQYF. In nucleotides, the CDR3 is TGCGCCAGCAGCCAAGAGCGGGACAGGTCCTACGAGCAGTACTTC.

The chain links TRBV19 to TRBJ1-3, with 7 nucleotides matching TRBD1. The trim removed 6 bases at V and 3 bases at J, leaving 5 bases unmatched. Germline loops: CDR1 LNHDA, CDR2 SQIVND (reference sequence). This CDR3 contains 14 residues. The CDR3 nucleotides are TGTGCCAGTAGCATCCGGGACAGTGGAAACACCATATATTTT. Translation gives CASSIRDSGNTIYF.

The chain employs TRBV4-1 and TRBJ1-1; maybe TRBD1 (5 bases). Trimming took off 5 bases at V and 6 bases at J, with 19 bases between the two ends. This CDR3 spans 15 amino acids. In germline, CDR1 is MGHRA, CDR2 YSYEKL. DNA of the CDR3: TGCGCCAGCAGCGGACACGGCGGGGGAGGTGCTGAAGCTTTCTTT. It codes for CASSGHGGGGAEAFF.

The chain joins TRBV28 to TRBJ1-5, with unresolved D. Trimming took off 5 bases at V and 0 bases at J, with 17 bases between the two ends. From germline, CDR1 is MDHEN and CDR2 SYDVKM. This CDR3 has 17 amino acids. The CDR3 DNA is TGTGCCAGCAGTAAGAAGGCCGGGAGCTATAGCAATCAGCCCCAGCATTTT. It translates to CASSKKAGSYSNQPQHF.

J is TRBJ1-4 and V is TRBV18; 10 bases agree with TRBD1. CDR1 is KGHSH, CDR2 LQKENI, per germline. The CDR3 runs to 14 residues. The trim removed 6 bases at V and 4 bases at J, leaving 2 bases unmatched. The CDR3 DNA reads TGTGCCAGCTCCTGGACAGGGGGTAATGAAAAACTGTTTTTT. Residues: CASSWTGGNEKLFF.

The chain carries TRBV4-2 and TRBJ2-3; TRBD2 aligns across 12 bases. From germline, CDR1 is LGHNA and CDR2 YNFKEQ. The CDR3 consists of 18 residues. V lost 3 bases, J lost 4 bases, and 11 bases stayed unmatched. The CDR3 DNA follows: TGTGCCAGCAGCCATGCGGGGAGACTAGCGGGGGCGGCAGATACGCAGTATTTT. Translating gives CASSHAGRLAGAADTQYF.

This clone has only one observation. One end of the junction varies from germline; a read error may be responsible. This chain links TRBV19 with TRBJ2-1; D ambiguous. Germline assignment: CDR1 LNHDA and CDR2 SQIVND (reference sequence). The CDR3 is made up of 12 amino acids. The CDR3 loop is CASSMGRILPVF. CDR3 sequence (DNA): TGTGCCAGTAGTATGGGCCGGATTCTACCGGTCTTC.

The CDR3 protein is CASSLGPAGNTIYF. CDR3 sequence (DNA): TGTGCCAGCAGCTTAGGTCCGGCTGGAAACACCATATATTTT. V and J are TRBV11-2 and TRBJ1-3; D gene uncertain. V lost 1 base to trimming and J lost 2 bases, with 6 bases between them. Germline V gene lookup returns CDR1 SGHAT and CDR2 FQNNGV. The CDR3 totals 14 residues.